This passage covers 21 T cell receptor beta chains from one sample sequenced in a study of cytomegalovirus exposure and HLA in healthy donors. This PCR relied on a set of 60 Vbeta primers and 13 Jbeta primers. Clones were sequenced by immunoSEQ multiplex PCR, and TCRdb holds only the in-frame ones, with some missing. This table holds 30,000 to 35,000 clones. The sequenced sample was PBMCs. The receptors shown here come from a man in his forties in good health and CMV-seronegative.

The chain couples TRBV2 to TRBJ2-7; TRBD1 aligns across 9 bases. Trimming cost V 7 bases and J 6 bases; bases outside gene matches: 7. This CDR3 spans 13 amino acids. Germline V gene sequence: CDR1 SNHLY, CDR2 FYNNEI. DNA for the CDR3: TGTGCCAGCACCCCGGGACAGGGAGGCGAGCAGTACTTC. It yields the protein CASTPGQGGEQYF.

This CDR3 is CASSEFPGNTIYF. Written as DNA, the CDR3 is TGTGCCAGCAGTGAGTTCCCAGGAAACACCATATATTTT. This chain joins TRBV25-1 and TRBJ1-3; the D is unclear. V dropped 3 bases and J dropped 4 bases, with 7 bases sitting between them. The germline gives CDR1 MGHDK, CDR2 SYGVNS. CDR3 length: 13 residues.

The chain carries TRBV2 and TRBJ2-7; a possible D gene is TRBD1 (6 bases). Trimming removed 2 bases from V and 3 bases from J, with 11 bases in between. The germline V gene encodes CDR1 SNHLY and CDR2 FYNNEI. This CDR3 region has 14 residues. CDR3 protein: CASSEQGILYEQYF. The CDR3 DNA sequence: TGTGCCAGCAGTGAACAGGGGATCCTCTACGAGCAGTACTTC.

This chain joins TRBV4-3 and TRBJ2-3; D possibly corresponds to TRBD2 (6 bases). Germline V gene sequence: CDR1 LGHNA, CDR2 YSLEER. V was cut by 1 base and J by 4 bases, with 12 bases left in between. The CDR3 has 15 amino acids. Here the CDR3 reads CASSQGGVGPDTQYF. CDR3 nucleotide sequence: TGCGCCAGCAGCCAAGGGGGGGTAGGCCCAGATACGCAGTATTTT.

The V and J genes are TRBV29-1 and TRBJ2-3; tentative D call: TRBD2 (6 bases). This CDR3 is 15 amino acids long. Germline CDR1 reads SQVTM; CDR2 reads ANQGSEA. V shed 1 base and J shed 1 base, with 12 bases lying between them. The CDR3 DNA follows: TGCAGCGTTGAAGCGTCGGGGGACGGCACAGATACGCAGTATTTT. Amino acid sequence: CSVEASGDGTDTQYF.

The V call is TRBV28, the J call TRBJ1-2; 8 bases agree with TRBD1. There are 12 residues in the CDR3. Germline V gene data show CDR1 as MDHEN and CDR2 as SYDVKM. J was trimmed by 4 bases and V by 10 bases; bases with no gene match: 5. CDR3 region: CATTRGPYGYTF. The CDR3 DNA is TGTGCCACCACCAGGGGGCCCTATGGCTACACCTTC.

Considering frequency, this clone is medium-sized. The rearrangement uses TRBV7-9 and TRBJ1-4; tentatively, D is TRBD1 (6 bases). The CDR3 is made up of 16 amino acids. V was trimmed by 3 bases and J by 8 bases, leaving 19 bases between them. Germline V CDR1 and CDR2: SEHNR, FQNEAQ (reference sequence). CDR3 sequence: CASSFGRQEVREKLFF. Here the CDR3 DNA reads TGTGCCAGCAGCTTCGGTAGACAGGAGGTGCGGGAAAAACTGTTTTTT. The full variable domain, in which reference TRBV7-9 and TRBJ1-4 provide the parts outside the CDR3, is DTGVSQNPRHKITKRGQNVTFRCDPISEHNRLYWYRQTLGQGPEFLTYFQNEAQLEKSRLLSDRFSAERPKGSFSTLEIQRTEQGDSAMYLCASSFGRQEVREKLFFGSGTQLSVL.

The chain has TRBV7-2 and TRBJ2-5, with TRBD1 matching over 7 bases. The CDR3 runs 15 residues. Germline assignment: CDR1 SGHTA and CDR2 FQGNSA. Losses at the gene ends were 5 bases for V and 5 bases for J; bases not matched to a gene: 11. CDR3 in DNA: TGTGCCAGCAGCCCCCTGACAGGGTTCGTGGAGACCCAGTACTTC. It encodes CASSPLTGFVETQYF.

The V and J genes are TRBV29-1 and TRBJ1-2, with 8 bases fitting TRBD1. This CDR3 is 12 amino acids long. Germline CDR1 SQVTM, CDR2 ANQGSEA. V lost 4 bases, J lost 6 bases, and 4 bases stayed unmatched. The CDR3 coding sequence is TGCAGCGTTGCCCAGGGGGCCCATGGCTACACCTTC. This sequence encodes CSVAQGAHGYTF.

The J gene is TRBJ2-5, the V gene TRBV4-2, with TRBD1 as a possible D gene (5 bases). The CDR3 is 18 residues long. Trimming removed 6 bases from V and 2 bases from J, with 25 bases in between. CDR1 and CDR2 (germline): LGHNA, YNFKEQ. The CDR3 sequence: CASSYYGIQERGQETQYF. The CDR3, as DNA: TGTGCCAGCAGTTACTACGGAATCCAGGAAAGGGGTCAAGAGACCCAGTACTTC.

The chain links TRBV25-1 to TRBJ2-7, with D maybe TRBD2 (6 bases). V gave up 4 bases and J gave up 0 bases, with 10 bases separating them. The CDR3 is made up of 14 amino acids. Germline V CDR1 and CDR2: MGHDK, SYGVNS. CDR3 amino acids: CASSGGDDSYEQYF. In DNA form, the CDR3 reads TGTGCCAGCAGTGGGGGGGACGACTCCTACGAGCAGTACTTC.

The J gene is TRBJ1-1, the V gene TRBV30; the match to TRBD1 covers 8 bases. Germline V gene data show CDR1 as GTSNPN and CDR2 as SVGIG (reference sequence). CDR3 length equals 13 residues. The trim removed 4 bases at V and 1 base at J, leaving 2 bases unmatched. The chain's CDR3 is CAWIGQGNTEAFF. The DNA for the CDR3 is TGTGCCTGGATCGGACAGGGGAACACTGAAGCTTTCTTT.

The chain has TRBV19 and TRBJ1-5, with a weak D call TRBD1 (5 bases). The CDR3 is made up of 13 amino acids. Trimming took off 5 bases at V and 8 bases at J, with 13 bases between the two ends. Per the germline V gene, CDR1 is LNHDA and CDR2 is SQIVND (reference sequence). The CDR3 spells CASSWRGSEPQHF. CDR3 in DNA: TGTGCCAGTAGTTGGAGGGGAAGTGAGCCCCAGCATTTT.

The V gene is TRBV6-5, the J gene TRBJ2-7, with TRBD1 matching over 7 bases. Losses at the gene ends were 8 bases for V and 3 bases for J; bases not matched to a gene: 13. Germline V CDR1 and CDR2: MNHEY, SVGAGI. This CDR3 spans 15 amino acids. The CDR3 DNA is TGTGCCAGCCCCCTATCTGACAGGGAACACTACGAGCAGTACTTC. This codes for CASPLSDREHYEQYF.

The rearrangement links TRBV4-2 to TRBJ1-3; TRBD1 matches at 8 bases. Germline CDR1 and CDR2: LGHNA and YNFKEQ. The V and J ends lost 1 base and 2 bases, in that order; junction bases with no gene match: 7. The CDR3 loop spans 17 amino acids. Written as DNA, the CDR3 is TGTGCCAGCAGCCAAGCGGGACAGGCCTTCACTGGAAACACCATATATTTT. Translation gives CASSQAGQAFTGNTIYF.

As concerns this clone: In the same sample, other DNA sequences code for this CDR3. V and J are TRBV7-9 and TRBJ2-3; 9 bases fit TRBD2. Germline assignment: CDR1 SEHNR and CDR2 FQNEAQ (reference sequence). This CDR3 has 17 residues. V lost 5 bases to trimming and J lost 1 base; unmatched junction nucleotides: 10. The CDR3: CASSLVGTSIGTDTQYF. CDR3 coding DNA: TGTGCCAGCAGCCTAGTGGGGACTAGCATCGGCACAGATACGCAGTATTTT.

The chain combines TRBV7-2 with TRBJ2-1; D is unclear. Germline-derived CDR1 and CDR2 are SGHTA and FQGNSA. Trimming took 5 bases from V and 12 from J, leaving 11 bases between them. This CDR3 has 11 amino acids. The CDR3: CASSPQRMQFF. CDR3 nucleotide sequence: TGTGCCAGCAGCCCACAAAGAATGCAGTTCTTC. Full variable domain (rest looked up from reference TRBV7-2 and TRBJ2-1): GAGVSQSPSNKVTEKGKDVELRCDPISGHTALYWYRQSLGQGLEFLIYFQGNSAPDKSGLPSDRFSAERTGGSVSTLTIQRTQQEDSAVYLCASSPQRMQFFGPGTRLTVL.

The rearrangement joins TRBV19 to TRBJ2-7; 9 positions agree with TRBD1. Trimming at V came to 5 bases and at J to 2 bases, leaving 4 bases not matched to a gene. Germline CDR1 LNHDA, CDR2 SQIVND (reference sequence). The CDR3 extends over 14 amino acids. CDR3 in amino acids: CASSGTGSPYEQYF. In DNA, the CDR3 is TGTGCCAGTAGTGGGACAGGGTCACCCTACGAGCAGTACTTC. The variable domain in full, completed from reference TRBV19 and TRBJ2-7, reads DGGITQSPKYLFRKEGQNVTLSCEQNLNHDAMYWYRQDPGQGLRLIYYSQIVNDFQKGDIAEGYSVSREKKESFPLTVTSAQKNPTAFYLCASSGTGSPYEQYFGPGTRLTVT.

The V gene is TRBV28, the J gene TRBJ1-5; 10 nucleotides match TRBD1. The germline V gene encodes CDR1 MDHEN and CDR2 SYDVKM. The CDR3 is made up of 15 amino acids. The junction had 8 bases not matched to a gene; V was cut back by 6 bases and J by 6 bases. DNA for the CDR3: TGTGCCAGCAGACTCAAGGGACAGGGGCCTCAGCCCCAGCATTTT. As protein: CASRLKGQGPQPQHF.

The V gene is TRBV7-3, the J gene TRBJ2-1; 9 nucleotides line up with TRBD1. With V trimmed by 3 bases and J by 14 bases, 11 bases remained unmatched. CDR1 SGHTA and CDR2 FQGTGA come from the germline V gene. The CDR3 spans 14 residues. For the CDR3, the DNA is TGTGCCAGCAGCTTGGAGGGACAGGGAGGACGGAAGTTCTTC. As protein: CASSLEGQGGRKFF.

The chain's CDR3 is CASSVAWGVETQYF. DNA for the CDR3: TGTGCCAGCAGCGTAGCCTGGGGGGTGGAGACCCAGTACTTC. The rearrangement joins TRBV9 to TRBJ2-5; D possibly corresponds to TRBD2 (6 bases). Germline V gene lookup returns CDR1 SGDLS and CDR2 YYNGEE. The V end was cut by 0 bases, the J end by 5 bases, with 11 bases between. CDR3 length: 14 residues.